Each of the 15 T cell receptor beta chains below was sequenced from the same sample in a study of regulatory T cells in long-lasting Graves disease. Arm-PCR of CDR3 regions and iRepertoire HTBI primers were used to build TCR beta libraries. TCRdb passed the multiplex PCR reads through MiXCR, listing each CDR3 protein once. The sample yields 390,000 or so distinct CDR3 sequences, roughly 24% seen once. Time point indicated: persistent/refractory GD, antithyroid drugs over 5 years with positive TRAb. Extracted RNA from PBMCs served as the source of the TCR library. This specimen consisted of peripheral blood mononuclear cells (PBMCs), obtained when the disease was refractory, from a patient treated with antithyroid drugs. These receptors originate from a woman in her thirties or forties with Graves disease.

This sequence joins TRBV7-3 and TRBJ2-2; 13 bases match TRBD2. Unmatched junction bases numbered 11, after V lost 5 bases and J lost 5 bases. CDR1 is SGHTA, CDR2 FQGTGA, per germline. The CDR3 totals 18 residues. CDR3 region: CASSPGLAGLDRTGELFF. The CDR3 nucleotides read TGTGCCAGCAGCCCGGGACTAGCGGGATTGGATCGGACCGGGGAGCTGTTTTTT.

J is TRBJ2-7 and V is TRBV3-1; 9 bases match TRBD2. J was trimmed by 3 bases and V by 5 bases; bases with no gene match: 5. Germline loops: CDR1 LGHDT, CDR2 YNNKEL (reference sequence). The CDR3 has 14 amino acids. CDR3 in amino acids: CASSASGTGYEQYF. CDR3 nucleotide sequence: TGTGCCAGCAGCGCTAGCGGGACGGGCTACGAGCAGTACTTC.

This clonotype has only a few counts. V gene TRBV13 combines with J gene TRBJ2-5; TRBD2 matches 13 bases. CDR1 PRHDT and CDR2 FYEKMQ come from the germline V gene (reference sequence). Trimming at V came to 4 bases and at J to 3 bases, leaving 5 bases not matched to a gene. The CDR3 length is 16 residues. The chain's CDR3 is CASSSGTSGAKETQYF. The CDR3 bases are TGTGCCAGCAGCTCCGGGACTAGCGGGGCGAAAGAGACCCAGTACTTC.

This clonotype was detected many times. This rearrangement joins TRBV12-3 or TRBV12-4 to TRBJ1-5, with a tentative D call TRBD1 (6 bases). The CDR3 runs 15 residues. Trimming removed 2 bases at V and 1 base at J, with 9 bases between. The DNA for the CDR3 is TGTGCCAGCAGTTTAAGGGGGTTGAGCAATCAGCCCCAGCATTTT. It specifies CASSLRGLSNQPQHF.

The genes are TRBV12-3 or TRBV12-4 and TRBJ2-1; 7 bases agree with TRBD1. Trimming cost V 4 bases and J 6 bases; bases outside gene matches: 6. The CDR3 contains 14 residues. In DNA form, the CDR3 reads TGTGCCAGCAGTTCATCCGACAGGGCCAATGAGCAGTTCTTC. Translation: CASSSSDRANEQFF.

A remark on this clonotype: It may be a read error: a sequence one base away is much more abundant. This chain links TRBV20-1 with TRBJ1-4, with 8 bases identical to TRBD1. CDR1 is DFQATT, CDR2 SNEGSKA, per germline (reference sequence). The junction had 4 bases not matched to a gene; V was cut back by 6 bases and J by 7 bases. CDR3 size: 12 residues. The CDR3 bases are TGCAGTGCATCCGGGACAGGTGAAAAACTGTTTTTT. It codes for CSASGTGEKLFF.

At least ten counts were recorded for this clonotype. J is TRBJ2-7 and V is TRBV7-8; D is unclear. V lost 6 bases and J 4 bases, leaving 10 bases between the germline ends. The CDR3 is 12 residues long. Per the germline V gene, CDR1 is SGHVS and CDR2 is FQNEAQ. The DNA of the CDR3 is TGTGCCAGCAGGCCTAACGTTTACGAGCAGTACTTC. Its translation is CASRPNVYEQYF.

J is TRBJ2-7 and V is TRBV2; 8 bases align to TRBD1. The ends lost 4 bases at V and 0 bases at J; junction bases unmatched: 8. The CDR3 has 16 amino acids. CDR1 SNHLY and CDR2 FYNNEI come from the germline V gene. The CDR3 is CASSGLQGAASYEQYF. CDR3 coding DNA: TGTGCCAGCAGTGGACTGCAGGGGGCGGCCTCCTACGAGCAGTACTTC. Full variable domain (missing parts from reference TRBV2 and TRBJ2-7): EPEVTQTPSHQVTQMGQEVILRCVPISNHLYFYWYRQILGQKVEFLVSFYNNEISEKSEIFDDQFSVERPDGSNFTLKIRSTKLEDSAMYFCASSGLQGAASYEQYFGPGTRLTVT.

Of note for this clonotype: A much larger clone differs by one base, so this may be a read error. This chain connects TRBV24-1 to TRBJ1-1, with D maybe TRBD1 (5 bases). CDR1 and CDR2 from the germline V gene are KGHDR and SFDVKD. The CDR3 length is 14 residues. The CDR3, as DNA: TGTGCCACCAGGGATGGGGGATTGAACACTGAAGCTCTCTTT. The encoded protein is CATRDGGLNTEALF.

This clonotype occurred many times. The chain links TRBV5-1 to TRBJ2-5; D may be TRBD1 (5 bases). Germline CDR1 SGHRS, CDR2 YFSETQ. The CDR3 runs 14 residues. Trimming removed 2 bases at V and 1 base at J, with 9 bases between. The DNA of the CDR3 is TGCGCCAGCAGCTTCCAGGGTGCCCAAGAGACCCAGTACTTC. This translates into CASSFQGAQETQYF.

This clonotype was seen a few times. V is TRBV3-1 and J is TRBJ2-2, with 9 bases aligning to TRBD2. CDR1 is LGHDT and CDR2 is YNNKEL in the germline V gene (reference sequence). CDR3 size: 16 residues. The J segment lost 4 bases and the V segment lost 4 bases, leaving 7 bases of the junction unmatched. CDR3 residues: CASSLVAGVSTGELFF. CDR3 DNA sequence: TGTGCCAGCAGCCTAGTAGCGGGAGTGAGCACCGGGGAGCTGTTTTTT.

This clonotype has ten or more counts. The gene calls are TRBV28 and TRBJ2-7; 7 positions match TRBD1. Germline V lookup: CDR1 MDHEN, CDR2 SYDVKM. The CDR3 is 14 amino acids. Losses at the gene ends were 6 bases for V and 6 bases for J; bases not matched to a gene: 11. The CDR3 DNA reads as TGTGCCAGCAGCCTATATCAGACAGGGACCGAGCAGTACTTC. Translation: CASSLYQTGTEQYF. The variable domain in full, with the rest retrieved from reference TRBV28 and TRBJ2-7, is DVKVTQSSRYLVKRTGEKVFLECVQDMDHENMFWYRQDPGLGLRLIYFSYDVKMKEKGDIPEGYSVSREKKERFSLILESASTNQTSMYLCASSLYQTGTEQYFGPGTRLTVT.

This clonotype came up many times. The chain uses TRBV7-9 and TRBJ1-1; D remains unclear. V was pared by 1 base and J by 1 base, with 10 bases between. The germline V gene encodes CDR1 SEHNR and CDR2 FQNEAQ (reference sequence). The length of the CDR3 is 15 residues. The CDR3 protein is CASSLVPKPNTEAFF. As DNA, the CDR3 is TGTGCCAGCAGCTTAGTGCCAAAACCGAACACTGAAGCTTTCTTT. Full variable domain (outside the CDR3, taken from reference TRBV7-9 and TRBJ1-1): DTGVSQNPRHKITKRGQNVTFRCDPISEHNRLYWYRQTLGQGPEFLTYFQNEAQLEKSRLLSDRFSAERPKGSFSTLEIQRTEQGDSAMYLCASSLVPKPNTEAFFGQGTRLTVV.

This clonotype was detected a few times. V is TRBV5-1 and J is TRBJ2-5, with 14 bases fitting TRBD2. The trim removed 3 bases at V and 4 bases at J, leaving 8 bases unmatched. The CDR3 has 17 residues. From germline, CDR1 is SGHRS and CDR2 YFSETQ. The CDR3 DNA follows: TGCGCCAGCAGCTCTAGACTAGCGGGAGGGTGGCGAGAGACCCAGTACTTC. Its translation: CASSSRLAGGWRETQYF.

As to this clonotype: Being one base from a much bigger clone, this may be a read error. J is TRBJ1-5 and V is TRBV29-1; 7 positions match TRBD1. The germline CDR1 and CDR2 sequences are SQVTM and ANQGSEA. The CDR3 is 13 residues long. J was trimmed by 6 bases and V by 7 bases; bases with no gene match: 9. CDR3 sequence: CSAETGPSQPQHF. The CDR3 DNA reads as TGCAGCGCCGAGACAGGGCCCAGTCAGCCCCAGCATTTT. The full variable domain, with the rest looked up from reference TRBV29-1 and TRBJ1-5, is SAVISQKPSRDICQRGTSLTIQCQVDSQVTMMFWYRQQPGQSLTLIATANQGSEATYESGFVIDKFPISRPNLTFSTLTVSNMSPEDSSIYLCSAETGPSQPQHFGDGTRLSIL.